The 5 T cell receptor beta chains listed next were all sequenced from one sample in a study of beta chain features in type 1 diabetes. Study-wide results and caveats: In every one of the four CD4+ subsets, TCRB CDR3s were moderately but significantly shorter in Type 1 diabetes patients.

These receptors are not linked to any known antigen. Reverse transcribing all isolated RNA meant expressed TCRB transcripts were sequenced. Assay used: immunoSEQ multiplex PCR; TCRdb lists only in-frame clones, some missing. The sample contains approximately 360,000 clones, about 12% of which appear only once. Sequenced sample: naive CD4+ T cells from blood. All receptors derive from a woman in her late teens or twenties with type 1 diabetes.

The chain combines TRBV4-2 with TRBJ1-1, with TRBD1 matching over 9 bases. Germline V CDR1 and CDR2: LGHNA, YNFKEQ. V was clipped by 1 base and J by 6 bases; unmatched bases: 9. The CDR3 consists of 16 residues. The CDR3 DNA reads TGTGCCAGCAGCCAAGGTGCACAGGGGGCTATCGCTGAAGCTTTCTTT. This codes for CASSQGAQGAIAEAFF.

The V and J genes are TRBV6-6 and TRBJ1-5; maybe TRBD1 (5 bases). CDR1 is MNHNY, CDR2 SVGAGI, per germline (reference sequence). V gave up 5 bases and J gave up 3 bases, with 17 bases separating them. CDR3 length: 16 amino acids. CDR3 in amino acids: CASSTPAGRANQPQHF. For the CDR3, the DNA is TGTGCCAGCAGTACCCCCGCAGGGAGGGCCAATCAGCCCCAGCATTTT.

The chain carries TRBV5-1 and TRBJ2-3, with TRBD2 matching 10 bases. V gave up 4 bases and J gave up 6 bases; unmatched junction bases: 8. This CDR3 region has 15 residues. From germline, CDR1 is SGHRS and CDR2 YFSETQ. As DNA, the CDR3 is TGCGCCAGCAGCCCTAGCGGGGGAGCATGGGATACGCAGTATTTT. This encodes CASSPSGGAWDTQYF.

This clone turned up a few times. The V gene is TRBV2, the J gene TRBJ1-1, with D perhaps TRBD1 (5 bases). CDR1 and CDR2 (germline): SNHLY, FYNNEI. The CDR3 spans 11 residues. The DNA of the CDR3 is TGTGGGGGGAAGGAGGGCACTGAAGCTTTCTTT. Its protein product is CGGKEGTEAFF.

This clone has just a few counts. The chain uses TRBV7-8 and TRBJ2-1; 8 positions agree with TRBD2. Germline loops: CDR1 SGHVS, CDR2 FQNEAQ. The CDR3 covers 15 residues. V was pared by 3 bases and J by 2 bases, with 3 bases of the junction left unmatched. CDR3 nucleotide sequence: TGTGCCAGCAGCTTTATAGCGGGGACCTACAATGAGCAGTTCTTC. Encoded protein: CASSFIAGTYNEQFF.